This T cell receptor beta chain was identified in a study of PD-1 blockade in classical Hodgkin lymphoma (dated by TCRdb to 2018 to 2021). Regarding the complete study: Nivolumab dosing was 3 mg/kg intravenously every 2 weeks, continuing until either disease progression or unacceptable toxicity. A peripheral blood immune signature of response to PD-1 blockade in classical Hodgkin lymphoma was defined using TCR beta sequencing and CyTOF. What the research found in general, with its limitations: CD4+ but not CD8+ TCR diversity rose significantly by C4D1 (p=0.0027 vs p=0.16), most apparent in complete responders (p=0.02). The study was restricted to a single clinical trial cohort, and the causes of repertoire differences, possibly disease activity or prior therapy, were left undefined. Patients starting nivolumab less than 1 year after ASCT had lower diversity and were excluded from later analyses to avoid confounding by immune reconstitution. Trial patients with a complete response had baseline diversity similar to that of newly diagnosed patients, while partial responders and progressors had significantly lower diversity. Baseline TCR diversity was reported to be lower in newly diagnosed patients than in healthy donors and to be lower still in relapsed/refractory patients.

The time point tag for this specimen amounts to: cycle 2 day 1 (C2D1) of nivolumab. Relapse after autologous stem cell transplantation had occurred in all trial patients, and cohorts A, B and C were distinguished by prior brentuximab vedotin exposure. A total of fewer than 70 patients with relapsed/refractory classical Hodgkin lymphoma made up the trial cohort, and each patient's best overall response was complete response, partial response or progressive disease. In the multi-cohort phase II CheckMate 205 trial, trial patients received single-agent nivolumab. An independent review committee assessed best overall response by applying the 2007 International Working Group response criteria. Trial PBMCs were obtained immediately prior to nivolumab initiation (C1D1) and on therapy at cycle 2 day 1 and cycle 4 day 1. Peripheral blood was collected in 8 mL Vacutainer Cell Preparation Tubes, from which PBMCs were isolated by centrifugation and then cryopreserved.

Genomic DNA was extracted with the Qiagen DNeasy kit from unsorted PBMCs and from negatively selected CD4+ and CD8+ fractions. Amplification of TCR beta CDR3 regions was done by immunoSEQ multiplex PCR with primers that anneal to V and J segments. A synthetic immune receptor repertoire was used to minimize amplification bias, and any remaining bias was removed computationally after sequencing. As for the original processing: Custom Python scripts were used to quantify repertoire diversity as the Shannon entropy index. Unsorted, CD4+ and CD8+ repertoires were analyzed separately, except for combined analyses in which CD4+ and CD8+ sequences were merged in silico. Clonal expansion was defined as a frequency increase of at least 2-fold after treatment compared with C1D1, and clones undetected at baseline were assigned a pseudocount of 0.5. Singleton clones were defined as clones with 0 or 1 copy at C1D1, and non-singleton clones were defined as clones with 2 or more copies. Clones expanded in unsorted samples were assigned a CD4+, CD8+ or unknown annotation through matching of protein sequences in sorted samples from the same patient. Wilcoxon tests were applied to paired samples to test diversity changes from C1D1 to C4D1. Drawn from immuneACCESS, this table holds only the in-frame rearrangements with V and J called that TCRdb kept. Clones are partly lost; checked studies trace under half to an unresolved V gene and leave the rest unexplained. V, J and clone size reflect that table, while D and trimming were determined from the DNA. The sample table holds 90,000 or so clones, of which about 93% were seen once. The top ten clonotypes cover approximately 2.6% of the sample.

The V and J ends are trimmed by 1 base and 5 bases, leaving 12 bases between them. Reading the germline V gene (reference sequence) gives CDR1 GTSNPN and CDR2 SVGIG. Measured from the cysteine to the phenylalanine, the CDR3 is 13 residues long. The entry retains the CDR3 DNA only, 39 bases that are in frame from base 1. This clone came up once. No antigen is known for it. No base qualities exist here, and no much larger clone lies one base off it. Sample: peripheral blood mononuclear cells (PBMCs), taken before the second cycle of nivolumab. Recombination linked TRBV30 to TRBJ2-7, and TRBD2 may be the D gene, going by 6 matching bases. The receptor's source is a human donor with classical Hodgkin lymphoma. In nucleotides, the sequence is TGTGCCTGGAGTGGGAGGGCGAGGAACGAGCAGTACTTC. The resulting protein is CAWSGRARNEQYF.